The subject of this entry is one TCR delta chain. What this receptor recognizes is not known. Per-base qualities were not stored, and no clone one base away is much larger. Library preparation used RT-PCR. To generate TCR cDNA, RNA from PBMC was reverse transcribed using SuperScript II together with primers specific for the gamma chain and the delta chain. cDNA was purified with AMPure XP beads, amplified, and indexed with Illumina adapters using the Nextera XT Index Kit. gammadelta TCR libraries were sequenced on an Illumina MiSeq with a V2 300-cycle kit. On the study's bioinformatics: Using MiXCR v2.1.12, CDR3 sequences were assembled, and reads were mapped onto D, J and V genes obtained from GenBank. Repertoire analyses of the CDR3 clonotypes were performed with VDJtools v1.2.1. Clone calls in TCRdb were regenerated from the public reads with CATT, after which identical DNA sequences shared one row. These V and J calls derive from TCRdb rather than the authors' analysis. A total of about 880 delta-chain clones appear in this sample, about 35% of them only once. The top ten clones comprise 9.5% of the sample.

After removal of 4 bases from V and 4 bases from J, the junction retains 22 bases not matched to a gene. CDR1 TVYSNPD and CDR2 GDNSRS are derived from the germline V gene (reference sequence). The CDR3 has 19 amino acids, counting the end cysteine and phenylalanine. Solely the CDR3 DNA is kept, with 57 bases framed from the first base. The sample originates from a study of delta chains in infants with herpesvirus infections (dated by TCRdb to 2021 to 2023). Notes on the research overall: The study prospectively followed a Ugandan infant birth cohort from birth to characterize gammadelta T cell responses to primary cytomegalovirus (CMV) infection. Blood samples from the infants were grouped into approximate ages of 1.5, 4, 8 and 12 months. The study looked for a public fetal Vdelta1/Vgamma8 gammadelta TCR clonotype in infants infected with CMV after birth. Using PBMC, gammadelta TCRs were sequenced for approximately 18 CMV-infected infants, one of whom was congenitally infected, and for several CMV-uninfected infants who had enough sample available. The previously published Belgian fetal and cord blood gammadelta TCR data were not generated in this cohort and were added only for comparison. Overall study results and their limits: Of roughly 17 CMV-infected infants, 4 carried the public Vdelta1 clonotype: the congenitally infected infant plus three who were infected postnatally before 120 days of age. Limitations noted by the authors included a small sample size and a lack of race- or environment-matched controls, because nearly all Ugandans acquire CMV before adulthood. In CMV-uninfected infants, the public clonotype might still be present but below the detection limit. The public clonotype was found only at the first time point after infection and was absent in uninfected infants and in those infected after 120 days. Within Vdelta1 cells, the frequency of the public clonotype appeared to be inversely correlated with age at infection and to decay rapidly, seemingly not persisting past roughly two months.

Pregnant women receiving prenatal care in Kampala, Uganda, were recruited, and the infants of these women were enrolled, with documentation of maternal HIV status required. Weekly visits were made to families, and infant clinical information, oral swabs and peripheral blood were collected beginning at 6 weeks of age and every 4 months thereafter. Blood was drawn into heparin tubes, and PBMC were separated by Ficoll-Paque density gradient centrifugation and then cryopreserved. This sequence uses TRDV3 and TRDJ1; 12 bases in between match TRDD3. This TCR was sampled from a human donor who was a Ugandan infant, either HIV-exposed or HIV-unexposed (not recorded which). The sample consisted of peripheral blood, taken at time point 2 of longitudinal follow-up. The sequence in DNA is TGTGCCTCCCCTTGGCCTTCCGCCCTGGGGGATACGGGCTTCGATAAACTCATCTTT. Translated, it reads CASPWPSALGDTGFDKLIF.